This passage covers 17 T cell receptor beta chains from one sample sequenced in a study of OX40 agonist ivuxolimab in advanced cancers. Method: immunoSEQ multiplex PCR; TCRdb's copy keeps in-frame clones and lacks some. The sample lists about 76,000 clones, about 85% seen once, with approximately 3.1% in the top ten. The input for sequencing was CD4+ or CD8+ T cells sorted from blood, taken in a trial of the OX40 agonist ivuxolimab. The origin of the receptors is an adult with an advanced solid tumor such as melanoma, head and neck, liver or kidney cancer.

The genes are TRBV7-9 and TRBJ2-7, with 7 positions matching TRBD1. The CDR3 covers 13 residues. The V gene end was trimmed by 7 bases and the J gene end by 2 bases; junction bases not matched to a gene: 5. Germline CDR1 is SEHNR and CDR2 is FQNEAQ (reference sequence). The CDR3 is CASTLGTAYEQYF. The CDR3 nucleotides are TGTGCCAGCACCCTTGGGACAGCCTACGAGCAGTACTTC.

The CDR3 region is CASSYSTESTEAFF. DNA of the CDR3: TGTGCCAGCAGTTACTCGACAGAGAGCACTGAAGCTTTCTTT. The chain carries TRBV6-6 and TRBJ1-1, with a weak D call TRBD1 (5 bases). With 0 bases removed from V and 4 bases from J, the gap between germline ends came to 9 bases. This CDR3 is 14 amino acids long. Germline V gene data show CDR1 as MNHNY and CDR2 as SVGAGI (reference sequence).

This rearrangement joins TRBV5-4 to TRBJ2-1, with 12 bases lining up with TRBD2. Germline-derived CDR1 and CDR2 are SGHNT and YYREEE (reference sequence). With 5 bases clipped from V and 6 bases from J, the junction kept 6 bases outside the gene matches. This CDR3 comprises 15 residues. The CDR3 sequence is CASSWATSGSNEQFF. In DNA, the CDR3 is TGTGCCAGCAGTTGGGCGACTAGCGGGAGCAATGAGCAGTTCTTC.

The V and J genes are TRBV9 and TRBJ2-2; 8 nucleotides line up with TRBD2. The CDR3 spans 18 residues. Germline V gene sequence: CDR1 SGDLS, CDR2 YYNGEE. V shed 6 bases and J 3 bases; nucleotides not matched to a gene: 16. CDR3 coding DNA: TGTGCCAGCATCGACACTAGCGGCCGACCTGAAGACACCGGGGAGCTGTTTTTT. This encodes CASIDTSGRPEDTGELFF. Full variable domain (rest looked up from reference TRBV9 and TRBJ2-2): DSGVTQTPKHLITATGQRVTLRCSPRSGDLSVYWYQQSLDQGLQFLIQYYNGEERAKGNILERFSAQQFPDLHSELNLSSLELGDSALYFCASIDTSGRPEDTGELFFGEGSRLTVL.

The chain employs TRBV5-5 and TRBJ2-7, with D possibly being TRBD1 or TRBD2 (7 bases each). The CDR3 extends over 15 amino acids. Deletions cut 3 bases from V and 0 bases from J, with 13 bases between. CDR1 SGHKS and CDR2 YYEKEE come from the germline V gene (reference sequence). The CDR3 sequence is CASSSQGGNSYEQYF. CDR3 nucleotides: TGTGCCAGCAGCTCCCAGGGGGGGAACTCCTACGAGCAGTACTTC.

This chain joins TRBV6-1 and TRBJ1-5; D not resolved. CDR3 length: 15 residues. The V gene lost 4 bases and the J gene lost 9 bases, with 19 bases spanning the gap. Germline-derived CDR1 and CDR2 are MNHNS and SASEGT. In nucleotides, the CDR3 is TGTGCCAGCAGTGCAAATCCGGGCCCCGCAGGGCCCCAGCATTTT. Residues: CASSANPGPAGPQHF.

With respect to this clone: The same CDR3 is also encoded by other DNA sequences in this sample. The CDR3 loop reads CASSPSYGYTF. The CDR3 DNA reads as TGTGCCAGCAGCCCGAGTTATGGCTACACCTTC. The chain uses TRBV11-2 and TRBJ1-2; no reliable D call. Trimming removed 5 bases at V and 5 bases at J, with 6 bases between. CDR1 and CDR2 from the germline V gene are SGHAT and FQNNGV. The CDR3 is 11 amino acids.

This clone was seen once. This rearrangement joins TRBV5-1 to TRBJ1-4; TRBD1 aligns across 8 bases. The V gene's germline CDR1 is SGHRS and CDR2 YFSETQ. This CDR3 comprises 16 residues. With V trimmed by 4 bases and J by 2 bases, 7 bases remained unmatched. CDR3 nucleotides: TGCGCCAGCAGCCCGGGGACAGGAGTTACTAATGAAAAACTGTTTTTT. It is translated as CASSPGTGVTNEKLFF.

This chain uses TRBV7-3 with TRBJ2-1; D gene unclear. V was clipped by 1 base and J by 0 bases, with 10 bases between them. CDR3 length: 16 amino acids. Germline CDR1 SGHTA, CDR2 FQGTGA. CDR3 loop: CASSLSRPSSYNEQFF. CDR3 nucleotide sequence: TGTGCCAGCAGCTTAAGTCGGCCGAGCTCCTACAATGAGCAGTTCTTC.

This chain uses TRBV4-3 with TRBJ1-6, with D unclear. The CDR3 contains 14 residues. Between the trimmed V and J ends, which lost 0 bases and 14 bases, there was a span of 14 bases. Germline CDR1 is LGHNA and CDR2 is YSLEER. CDR3 amino acids: CASSQDHNSVTLHF. The CDR3, as DNA: TGCGCCAGCAGCCAAGATCATAACTCGGTAACCCTCCACTTT.

The rearrangement links TRBV11-2 to TRBJ2-1, with 8 bases matching TRBD1. The trim removed 3 bases at V and 9 bases at J, leaving 4 bases unmatched. The CDR3 is made up of 13 amino acids. From germline, CDR1 is SGHAT and CDR2 FQNNGV. The CDR3 nucleotides read TGTGCCAGCAGCTTGGACAGGGAGGTTGAGCAGTTCTTC. Its protein is CASSLDREVEQFF.

The CDR3 DNA reads TGTGCCACCATAGGGAGGGACAGGGGCACAGATACGCAGTATTTT. This translates into CATIGRDRGTDTQYF. This chain links TRBV10-3 with TRBJ2-3; 9 bases align to TRBD1. Germline CDR1 ENHRY, CDR2 SYGVKD. The junction had 9 bases not matched to a gene; V was cut back by 10 bases and J by 1 base. This CDR3 is built from 15 residues.

The chain couples TRBV5-6 to TRBJ1-3, with D possibly TRBD1 on 6 matching bases. This CDR3 comprises 18 residues. V lost 4 bases to trimming and J lost 0 bases, with 20 bases between them. Germline assignment: CDR1 SGHDT and CDR2 YYEEEE. The CDR3 is CASSTPGRQGLSGNTIYF. In DNA, the CDR3 is TGTGCCAGCAGCACACCCGGCCGCCAGGGGCTCTCTGGAAACACCATATATTTT.

The rearrangement links TRBV11-2 to TRBJ1-4, with a possible D match to TRBD1 (5 bases). The CDR3 runs 15 residues. Between the trimmed V and J ends, which lost 5 bases and 4 bases, there was a span of 14 bases. Germline V gene sequence: CDR1 SGHAT, CDR2 FQNNGV. CDR3 DNA sequence: TGTGCCAGCAGCAAGCGGAGGGGATTTAATGAAAAACTGTTTTTT. Protein sequence: CASSKRRGFNEKLFF.

This chain connects TRBV12-5 to TRBJ2-3; the match to TRBD2 covers 10 bases. V was pared by 6 bases and J by 5 bases, with 5 bases of the junction left unmatched. Germline V gene lookup returns CDR1 LGHNT and CDR2 FRNRAP. This CDR3 comprises 14 residues. The chain's CDR3 is CASGPTSGKDTQYF. CDR3 DNA: TGTGCTAGTGGACCCACTAGCGGGAAAGATACGCAGTATTTT.

This rearrangement joins TRBV7-8 to TRBJ1-4; 11 nucleotides align to TRBD1. Germline V CDR1 and CDR2: SGHVS, FQNEAQ. Trimming took 3 bases from V and 10 from J; bases not matched to a gene: 4. CDR3 size: 14 residues. The CDR3: CASSFAGTGGKLFF. Written as DNA, the CDR3 is TGTGCCAGCAGCTTCGCCGGGACAGGGGGAAAACTGTTTTTT.

The chain recombines TRBV12-5 with TRBJ1-5; tentatively, D is TRBD1 (5 bases). V gave up 1 base and J gave up 0 bases, with 13 bases separating them. This CDR3 has 17 amino acids. Germline values: CDR1 LGHNT, CDR2 FRNRAP. The CDR3 DNA reads as TGTGCTAGTGGTTTGGGGCTGAGGACATTTAGCAATCAGCCCCAGCATTTT. This codes for CASGLGLRTFSNQPQHF.